This T cell receptor beta chain comes out of a study of cytomegalovirus exposure and HLA in healthy donors (TCRdb year 2017). Regarding the study in general: An earlier analysis of around 600 of the donors reported roughly 270 Gb of sequence data and some 120 million unique TCR beta sequences from about 200 million T cells. Donor age, sex, ethnicity and CMV serostatus were compiled alongside the repertoire data. An earlier analysis of some 600 of the donors applied high-throughput TCR beta sequencing to assess whether each TCR beta V gene segment acted as functional or pseudogenic. In the later analysis, no new phenotypic data were used to find candidate immune exposures; instead, reliance was placed on TCR beta sequences and their occurrence across donors. Typing coverage differed by locus: A, B, C, DRB1 and DQB1 were typed in roughly 629-630 donors, DQA1 in 522, DPA1 in over 600, and DPB1 in roughly 470. To study patterns of TCR occurrence, a later analysis re-analyzed previously published TCR beta repertoires from around 660 donors and added high-resolution HLA genotyping. An early release covering roughly 640 HLA-typed donors comprised about 290 gigabases of sequencing data and around 80 million unique TCR sequences. The genetic ancestry cluster associated with self-reported Caucasian donors included about 84% of the 398 genotyped donors. In a later genetic analysis, genome-wide SNP genotypes for about 55% of the 666 donors were used, and that subset was treated as a discovery cohort. The study was designed to test whether signatures of past pathogen exposure could be identified by cataloging public T cell receptors. On average, roughly 250,000 unique TCR beta nucleotide sequences were sequenced per donor among fewer than 500 genotyped donors of the cohort, with roughly 18% of those sequences being non-productive. All discovery cohort repertoires had been generated on a single sequencing platform. Using immunosequencing, the study profiled T cell repertoires from about 650 subjects and related those repertoires to cytomegalovirus serostatus. Both class I and class II loci were covered by HLA typing, at four-digit resolution. About five DR-DQ haplotypes were handled as single units for association and clustering, since linkage in the cohort was strong. Besides the first cohort of 550 to 750 subjects, a separate validation cohort made up of 120 different subjects was used. The study combined high-throughput TCR immunosequencing, statistical association of individual TCRs with disease status, and machine learning to predict cytomegalovirus infection status. Results the study describes overall, beyond this receptor: Because counts were too low, about 18 rarely observed V segments, including chromosome 9 orphons, were excluded from the earlier analysis of several hundred of the donors. In a later analysis, HLA-associated TCR beta chains showed more clonal expansion and lower generation probabilities than non-associated chains that were equally common. The sequencing pipeline was judged likely to have produced a cluster of highly shared sequence variants as a technical artifact. Cytomegalovirus status was reported to be diagnosed by the classifier with high specificity and sensitivity in both the original and validation cohorts. A total of fewer than 200 TCR beta chains were listed by the study as associated with cytomegalovirus. According to a later analysis, TCR association rates differed among HLA loci, with DRB1 alleles showing the most associated TCRs and HLA-C alleles showing the fewest. When HLA alleles, especially DR and DQ, strongly co-occurred, attributing TCR associations to individual alleles was difficult. A further reported finding was that TCR beta sequences accurately predicted the HLA-A and HLA-B alleles for most subjects in the first cohort. Some IMGT-functional V segments, including TRBV6-2 and TRBV6-3, could not be told apart with the 87-base-pair reads, so those segments were excluded. The cohort was sequenced for TCR beta chains only, and without alpha or paired-chain data the features that could be detected were limited. In a later analysis, several top co-occurrence clusters were reported to appear linked to parvovirus B19, influenza, CMV and Epstein-Barr virus. It was suggested by the authors that the approach could potentially be generalized to other disease states and immunological phenotypes. In a later genetic analysis, a missense DCLRE1C variant was associated with V-gene and J-gene trimming of TCR beta chains, and the association was replicated in an independent cohort. In an earlier analysis of about 540 of the donors, most TCR beta V segments were observed in productive rearrangements about 87% or about 30% of the time, broadly matching IMGT annotations. Most TCR sequences were observed very rarely across donors, whereas some public TCRs were present in many individuals. HLA typing was unavailable for some donors at each locus, so association tests used only the typed subset. Correlated functional status among segregating V segments might reflect linkage disequilibrium, but an unknown experimental factor could not be ruled out. According to a later analysis, most CMV-associated TCR beta chains appeared to be HLA-restricted, and the HLA associations seemed to be driven largely by CMV exposure. At a false discovery rate of 0.05, a later analysis linked around 15,000 TCR beta sequences to specific HLA alleles. A later genetic analysis reported fewer N-insertions in productive TCRs among donors in an Asian-associated ancestry cluster than the roughly 650-donor mean. Presence/absence analyses assumed roughly uniform sequencing depth across donors, an assumption that may not hold. CMV serostatus was the only immune exposure information available for the cohort. Three of the identified cytomegalovirus-associated TCR beta chains were confirmed in vitro to be specific for cytomegalovirus antigens.

The cohort consisted of 666 healthy bone marrow donors. At the time of sampling, all cohort members were nominally healthy, though unrecorded immune exposures were likely present. The donor tested CMV seronegative, placing the donor among the 350 or so seronegative members of the cohort. A peripheral blood sample was provided by each donor, and peripheral blood mononuclear cells were used for TCR beta sequencing. Genomic DNA extraction from the blood cell samples was performed with the Qiagen DNeasy Blood Extraction Kit. Library creation used the immunoSEQ multiplex PCR assay. A mixture of 60 forward primers for TCR Vbeta segments and 13 reverse primers for TCR Jbeta segments was used in the multiplex PCR. The CDR3 region of rearranged TCR beta genes was amplified from genomic DNA with a multiplex PCR assay. Amplified TCR beta libraries were sequenced as 87-base-pair reads on the Illumina HiSeq System. The published analysis was carried out like this. Across the 670 or so repertoires, a later analysis counted 60 million to 90 million unique TCR beta chains, roughly 11 million of which were shared by at least two donors. Raw reads were error-corrected and collapsed into unique sequences with a nearest-neighbor algorithm that merged closely related sequences to remove PCR and sequencing errors. Alignment of CDR3 sequences to IMGT reference sequences was used to assign V, D and J gene segments. For a sequence to be retained, a match of at least six nucleotides to both a V gene segment and a J gene segment was required. A rearrangement was called productive if the CDR3 had no stop codons and remained in frame with V and J, and every other rearrangement was called non-productive. CDR3 was defined by IMGT convention, running from the second conserved V-encoded cysteine to the conserved J-encoded phenylalanine. The earlier analysis of about 570 of the donors excluded any sequence lacking an unambiguous match to a single V gene segment. In an earlier analysis of roughly 500 of the donors, V segments were called functional above 56.7% productive rearrangements and were called segregating when the between-donor standard deviation exceeded 5%. A statistical classification framework was built for diagnosing cytomegalovirus status from the catalog of TCR beta chain sequences. V and J gene assignment, in a later analysis, came from comparing TCR nucleotide sequences with IMGT/GENE-DB human TR gene sequences. The TCRdist pipeline was used in a later analysis to assign CDR3 sequences and most-parsimonious VDJ recombination scenarios. In a later analysis, every TCR beta chain was defined by the combination of its CDR3 amino acid sequence and its V-gene family, and reads without a unique V-gene family were dropped. A later analysis removed over 500 highly shared, low-generation-probability nucleotide sequences to deal with suspected cross-contamination and a sequencing artifact. A later analysis calculated a clonal expansion index for each public chain from normalized within-repertoire ranks of inferred template counts. Generation probabilities in a later analysis came from a VDJ recombination model fitted to out-of-frame rearrangements, and those results were checked against IGoR. Hypergeometric tests were used in a later analysis to score TCR-TCR, TCR-HLA and TCR-CMV co-occurrence, with a repertoire-size bias correction applied to the TCR pairs. False discovery rates were estimated in a later analysis by permuting HLA or CMV assignments 20 times. A later analysis grouped co-occurring TCRs with DBSCAN, adding TCRdist sequence similarity when clustering within HLA-allele-positive subsets. Co-occurrence clustering excluded repertoires with fewer than 30,000 or more than 120,000 public chains, plus five with anomalous nucleotide sharing. Drawn from immuneACCESS, this table holds only the in-frame rearrangements with V and J called that TCRdb kept. Clones are partly lost; checked studies trace under half to an unresolved V gene and leave the rest unexplained. The V and J calls and clone size come from that table; D and trimming were worked out from the DNA. A total of around 140,000 clones appear in this sample, approximately 80% of them only once. The ten biggest clones cover around 1.5% of the sample.

At the junction V is shortened by 0 bases and J by 2 bases, with 11 bases in between. CDR1 and CDR2 are drawn from the germline V gene (reference sequence): SGHNT, YYREEE. The CDR3 starts with the cysteine, ends with the phenylalanine, and has 16 residues. Only the CDR3 region is kept as DNA, spanning 48 bases read in frame from base 1. Remarks on this clone: Its binding antigen is unknown. No base qualities exist here, and no much larger clone lies one base off it.

The receptor chain draws on TRBV5-4 and TRBJ2-2; the best D guess is TRBD2, with 5 bases matching. The sample comprised PBMCs. This receptor was identified in a woman between 18 and 30 years old in good health and CMV-seronegative. CDR3 protein: CASSLAGIPNTGELFF. Here is the DNA: TGTGCCAGCAGCTTGGCCGGGATCCCTAACACCGGGGAGCTGTTTTTT. The CDR3 plus the reference TRBV5-4 and TRBJ2-2 genes for the other parts give the full variable domain: ETGVTQSPTHLIKTRGQQVTLRCSSQSGHNTVSWYQQALGQGPQFIFQYYREEENGRGNFPPRFSGLQFPNYSSELNVNALELDDSALYLCASSLAGIPNTGELFFGEGSRLTVL.